Below, 21 T cell receptor beta chains from the same sample are listed, as sequenced in a study of response to subunit inactivated influenza vaccine. TCRdb re-called the RT-PCR reads through MiXCR, storing one row per CDR3 protein. The repertoire holds some 500,000 distinct CDR3 sequences, with approximately 17% as singletons. The sample was CD4+ T cells sorted from PBMCs, taken roughly 24 months after vaccination. Receptors originate from a man between 50 and 69 years old who received an inactivated influenza vaccine.

This clonotype occurred many times. The chain couples TRBV29-1 to TRBJ1-2; D not resolved. The germline V and J ends were trimmed by 8 bases and 4 bases, with 20 bases remaining between them. The germline gives CDR1 SQVTM, CDR2 ANQGSEA. This CDR3 is 14 amino acids long. In nucleotides, the CDR3 is TGCAGCCTTGCAATGGCCAGCGGAACCTATGGCTACACCTTC. Its translation is CSLAMASGTYGYTF.

Written as DNA, the CDR3 is TGTGCCAGCAGCCAAGAGGGACTAGCGGGAGTAAAGTCTGGTGAGCAGTTCTTC. It translates to CASSQEGLAGVKSGEQFF. The chain carries TRBV3-1 and TRBJ2-1; 14 nucleotides align to TRBD2. CDR1 is LGHDT and CDR2 is YNNKEL in the germline V gene (reference sequence). Losses at the gene ends were 0 bases for V and 9 bases for J; bases not matched to a gene: 10. CDR3 length: 18 residues.

This clonotype was observed a handful of times. The J gene is TRBJ2-5, the V gene TRBV24-1; 11 nucleotides align to TRBD1. CDR3 length equals 16 residues. The trim removed 4 bases at V and 5 bases at J, leaving 8 bases unmatched. The germline CDR1 and CDR2 sequences are KGHDR and SFDVKD. CDR3 nucleotides: TGTGCCACCAGTGACACCCGGACAGGGGGCCTCGAGACCCAGTACTTC. Translating it yields CATSDTRTGGLETQYF.

This clonotype was counted between two and nine times. V usage is TRBV5-6 and J usage is TRBJ2-1; D remains unclear. The CDR3 runs 15 residues. Germline loops: CDR1 SGHDT, CDR2 YYEEEE. The V end lost 4 bases, the J end lost 15 bases, and 26 bases lay between the germline ends. Written as DNA, the CDR3 is TGTGCCAGCAGCCCACGATCCGTCTTGACTGGGTATCTGTTCTTC. This gives the protein CASSPRSVLTGYLFF.

This clonotype was recorded a few times. The chain has TRBV11-2 and TRBJ2-2; D gene uncertain. The CDR3 sequence is 14 residues long. Per the germline V gene, CDR1 is SGHAT and CDR2 is FQNNGV. Trimming stripped 5 bases from V and 3 bases from J, with 10 bases between. CDR3 coding DNA: TGTGCCAGCAGCCTATTACAGTACACCGGGGAGCTGTTTTTT. It codes for CASSLLQYTGELFF.

This clonotype has more than one count but fewer than ten. The chain employs TRBV27 and TRBJ1-1; maybe TRBD1 (5 bases). Germline-derived CDR1 and CDR2 are MNHEY and SMNVEV (reference sequence). The CDR3 length is 14 residues. Trimming took 5 bases from V and 1 from J, leaving 11 bases between them. The CDR3 sequence is CASSRQTENTEAFF. In DNA, the CDR3 is TGTGCCAGCAGTCGACAGACAGAGAACACTGAAGCTTTCTTT.

This CDR3 reads CASRRPGPNYEQFF. The CDR3 nucleotides read TGTGCCAGCAGAAGACCGGGACCCAACTATGAGCAGTTCTTC. The chain couples TRBV28 to TRBJ2-1, with D perhaps being TRBD1 or TRBD2 (5 bases each). Germline CDR1 MDHEN, CDR2 SYDVKM. V shed 6 bases and J shed 8 bases, with 17 bases lying between them. This CDR3 comprises 14 residues.

This clonotype was observed a few times. The chain has TRBV4-3 and TRBJ2-1; no clear D gene. Germline CDR1 is LGHNA and CDR2 is YSLEER. CDR3 size: 15 residues. Deletions cut 0 bases from V and 10 bases from J, with 16 bases between. The CDR3, as DNA: TGCGCCAGCAGCCAAGAGGCTAGAGGTACATCCGAGCAGTTCTTC. Its translation: CASSQEARGTSEQFF.

The chain is built from TRBV9 and TRBJ2-2; the D call may be TRBD1 or TRBD2 (5 bases each). From germline, CDR1 is SGDLS and CDR2 YYNGEE. Trimming left V 3 bases short and J 5 bases short, with 20 bases between. This CDR3 is 17 amino acids long. CDR3 coding DNA: TGTGCCAGCAGCGCACCCCTAGCCAGGGACGGTACCGGGGAGCTGTTTTTT. Translation gives CASSAPLARDGTGELFF.

The chain carries TRBV6-1 and TRBJ1-3; a weak D match, TRBD1 (5 bases). Looked up from germline, CDR1 is MNHNS and CDR2 is SASEGT. Trimming shortened V by 7 bases and J by 0 bases, and 13 bases separated the two germline ends. The CDR3 is 15 residues long. CDR3 protein: CASKGKPSSGNTIYF. DNA for the CDR3: TGTGCCAGCAAGGGGAAGCCCAGCTCTGGAAACACCATATATTTT.

The rearrangement uses TRBV6-5 and TRBJ1-1, with a weak D call TRBD1 (5 bases). V lost 0 bases and J 3 bases, leaving 8 bases between the germline ends. Germline V gene lookup returns CDR1 MNHEY and CDR2 SVGAGI. The CDR3 totals 14 residues. This chain's CDR3 is CASSYSARDTEAFF. CDR3 bases: TGTGCCAGCAGTTACTCGGCCAGGGACACTGAAGCTTTCTTT.

This rearrangement joins TRBV7-2 to TRBJ2-2; D unclear. CDR1 and CDR2 (germline): SGHTA, FQGNSA. The CDR3 length is 14 residues. The V end was cut by 0 bases, the J end by 4 bases, with 6 bases between. The CDR3 here is CASSLAGFTGELFF. The CDR3 region has the DNA TGTGCCAGCAGCTTAGCCGGGTTCACCGGGGAGCTGTTTTTT.

In nucleotides, the CDR3 is TGTGCCAGCAGCTTGGCCGTGGCAGGGGGAGTCGGAGATACGCAGTATTTT. This gives the protein CASSLAVAGGVGDTQYF. The J gene is TRBJ2-3, the V gene TRBV5-6; 7 bases are shared with TRBD1. J lost 5 bases, V lost 0 bases, and 12 bases had no gene match. There are 17 residues in the CDR3. The germline gives CDR1 SGHDT, CDR2 YYEEEE.

This clonotype was found a few times. The chain carries TRBV6-1 and TRBJ1-1; perhaps TRBD1 as D (5 bases). The germline V gene has CDR1 MNHNS and CDR2 SASEGT. The CDR3 covers 14 residues. The ends were cut back, 6 bases at V and 3 bases at J, with 14 bases in the middle. As DNA, the CDR3 is TGTGCCAGCAGACCTCAGGGAGGGTACACTGAAGCTTTCTTT. This sequence encodes CASRPQGGYTEAFF.

This clonotype showed up just a few times. The CDR3 bases are TGCGCCAGCAGCTTGGAGCTAGCGATTAGCACAGATACGCAGTATTTT. This translates into CASSLELAISTDTQYF. The chain carries TRBV5-1 and TRBJ2-3; a possible D gene is TRBD2 (6 bases). Germline V CDR1 and CDR2: SGHRS, YFSETQ. V dropped 0 bases and J dropped 0 bases, with 11 bases sitting between them. This CDR3 is built from 16 residues.

This clonotype was found a few times. This chain joins TRBV21-1 and TRBJ2-1; whether TRBD2, the table's D call, matches the DNA was not checked. TRBV21-1 is a pseudogene. CDR3 length: 17 amino acids. The chain's CDR3 is CASSPQPYGGTYNEQFF. The CDR3, as DNA: TGTGCCAGCAGCCCCCAGCCCTATGGCGGGACCTACAATGAGCAGTTCTTC.

This clonotype was detected a few times. This chain uses TRBV7-9 with TRBJ2-7; D gene ambiguous. Germline CDR1 and CDR2: SEHNR and FQNEAQ (reference sequence). V dropped 3 bases and J dropped 0 bases, with 6 bases sitting between them. The CDR3 runs 13 residues. The chain's CDR3 is CASSFPPSYEQYF. In DNA form, the CDR3 reads TGTGCCAGCAGCTTCCCCCCCTCCTACGAGCAGTACTTC.

The chain uses TRBV10-3 and TRBJ2-7; D is possibly TRBD1 (6 bases). This CDR3 contains 16 residues. Germline lookup yields CDR1 ENHRY and CDR2 SYGVKD. Trimming took off 9 bases at V and 4 bases at J, with 25 bases between the two ends. The CDR3 DNA reads as TGTGCCATAGGGCAAGGCCTCACAGGGAATAGGTACGAGCAGTACTTC. Translated, it gives CAIGQGLTGNRYEQYF.

This clonotype was seen only a few times. The V call is TRBV12-3 or TRBV12-4, the J call TRBJ2-1; D tentatively fits TRBD1 or TRBD2 (5 bases each). The V and J ends lost 6 bases and 0 bases respectively, with 27 bases between them. The CDR3 loop spans 20 amino acids. DNA for the CDR3: TGTGCCAGCAGCCACCCCGGCAAGGGACCGGTCGAAAGCTCCTACAATGAGCAGTTCTTC. Its translation is CASSHPGKGPVESSYNEQFF.

The table lists this clonotype with a few counts. This rearrangement joins TRBV11-2 to TRBJ1-3; tentative D call: TRBD1 (5 bases). This CDR3 has 15 residues. Germline CDR1 and CDR2: SGHAT and FQNNGV. V was shortened by 0 bases and J by 4 bases, with 10 bases between the two germline ends. In DNA form, the CDR3 reads TGTGCCAGCAGCTTAGACAGGGCTTACGGAAACACCATATATTTT. Translation gives CASSLDRAYGNTIYF.

This clonotype was observed a few times. The rearrangement uses TRBV5-6 and TRBJ1-2; the D gene is possibly TRBD1 (6 bases). The germline V gene encodes CDR1 SGHDT and CDR2 YYEEEE. Trimming took off 4 bases at V and 0 bases at J, with 10 bases between the two ends. The CDR3 is 14 amino acids. The CDR3 reads CASSRDTSNYGYTF. The CDR3 region has the DNA TGTGCCAGCAGCCGGGACACTTCTAACTATGGCTACACCTTC.